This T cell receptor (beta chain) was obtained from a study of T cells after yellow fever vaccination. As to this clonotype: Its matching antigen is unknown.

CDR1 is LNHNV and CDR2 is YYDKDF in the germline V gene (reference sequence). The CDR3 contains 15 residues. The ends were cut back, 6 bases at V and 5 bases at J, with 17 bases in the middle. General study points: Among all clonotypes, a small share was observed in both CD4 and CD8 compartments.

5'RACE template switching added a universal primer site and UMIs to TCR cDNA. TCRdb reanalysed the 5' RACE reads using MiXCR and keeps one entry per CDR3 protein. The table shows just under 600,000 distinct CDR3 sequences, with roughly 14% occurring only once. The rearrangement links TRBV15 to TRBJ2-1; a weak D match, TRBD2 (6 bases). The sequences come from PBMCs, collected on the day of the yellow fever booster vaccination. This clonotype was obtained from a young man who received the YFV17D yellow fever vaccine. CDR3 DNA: TGTGCCACCAGTGAGGACGGCGGGACTGACAATGAGCAGTTCTTC. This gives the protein CATSEDGGTDNEQFF. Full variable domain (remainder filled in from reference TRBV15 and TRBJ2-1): DAMVIQNPRYQVTQFGKPVTLSCSQTLNHNVMYWYQQKSSQAPKLLFHYYDKDFNNEADTPDNFQSRRPNTSFCFLDIRSPGLGDTAMYLCATSEDGGTDNEQFFGPGTRLTVL.